A single sample is the source of the 27 T cell receptor beta chains below, sequenced in a study of T cell responses to AZD1222 COVID-19 vaccine. Assay used: immunoSEQ multiplex PCR; TCRdb lists only in-frame clones, some missing. The sample shows under 150,000 clones, under 95% of them seen only once. The sequenced sample was peripheral blood, obtained on day 0 of MenACWY control vaccination. The receptors were sampled from an adult in good health.

The chain uses TRBV25-1 and TRBJ2-5; D perhaps matches TRBD2 (5 bases). There are 14 residues in the CDR3. V dropped 5 bases and J dropped 4 bases, with 14 bases sitting between them. Germline CDR1 reads MGHDK; CDR2 reads SYGVNS. The CDR3: CASSPQSGVETQYF. The DNA of the CDR3 is TGTGCCAGCAGTCCTCAGTCCGGGGTAGAGACCCAGTACTTC.

This sequence joins TRBV16 and TRBJ1-5; TRBD1 agrees at 7 bases. Germline CDR1 KGHSY, CDR2 FQNENV. V was clipped by 2 bases and J by 3 bases; unmatched bases: 13. The CDR3 covers 18 residues. The CDR3 loop is CASSQGRTTGRTNQPQHF. In nucleotides, the CDR3 is TGTGCCAGCAGCCAAGGTCGTACGACAGGGAGGACCAATCAGCCCCAGCATTTT.

The V gene is TRBV28, the J gene TRBJ1-5; D call uncertain. V lost 6 bases and J 5 bases, leaving 8 bases between the germline ends. The germline CDR1 and CDR2 sequences are MDHEN and SYDVKM. The CDR3 contains 12 residues. The CDR3 loop is CASRPQHQPQHF. CDR3 DNA sequence: TGTGCCAGCAGGCCACAGCATCAGCCCCAGCATTTT. The full variable domain, rest sourced from reference TRBV28 and TRBJ1-5, is DVKVTQSSRYLVKRTGEKVFLECVQDMDHENMFWYRQDPGLGLRLIYFSYDVKMKEKGDIPEGYSVSREKKERFSLILESASTNQTSMYLCASRPQHQPQHFGDGTRLSIL.

The CDR3 DNA sequence: TGTGCCCTGGGGGGAGTCACTGAAGCTTTCTTT. Residues: CALGGVTEAFF. This chain joins TRBV30 and TRBJ1-1; a possible D gene is TRBD1 (5 bases). Germline V gives CDR1 GTSNPN, CDR2 SVGIG (reference sequence). The CDR3 totals 11 residues. With 8 bases removed from V and 4 bases from J, the gap between germline ends came to 11 bases.

The V and J genes are TRBV28 and TRBJ2-7, with D perhaps matching TRBD2 (5 bases). Germline CDR1 is MDHEN and CDR2 is SYDVKM. Between the trimmed V and J ends, which lost 1 base and 7 bases, there was a span of 14 bases. The CDR3 consists of 14 residues. The CDR3 DNA reads TGTGCCAGCAGTTTATTAGGACTGTCTCGGGAGCAGTACTTC. Protein: CASSLLGLSREQYF.

The chain uses TRBV3-1 (or the pseudogene TRBV3-2) and TRBJ2-1; 10 bases fit TRBD2. Germline V gene sequence: CDR1 LGHDT, CDR2 YNNKEL (reference sequence). Germline trimming cut 1 base from V and 2 bases from J; bases unmatched to any gene: 5. The CDR3 contains 17 residues. The CDR3 is CASSQVLLAGTYNEQFF. In DNA form, the CDR3 reads TGTGCCAGCAGCCAAGTTCTACTAGCGGGGACCTACAATGAGCAGTTCTTC.

The gene calls are TRBV18 and TRBJ2-6, with a weak D call TRBD1 (6 bases). The ends were cut back, 0 bases at V and 0 bases at J, with 12 bases in the middle. Germline V lookup: CDR1 KGHSH, CDR2 LQKENI. This CDR3 is built from 18 residues. In DNA form, the CDR3 reads TGTGCCAGCTCACCACCGGGACATTATGTCTCTGGGGCCAACGTCCTGACTTTC. It encodes CASSPPGHYVSGANVLTF. Drawing the rest from reference TRBV18 and TRBJ2-6, the complete variable domain is NAGVMQNPRHLVRRRGQEARLRCSPMKGHSHVYWYRQLPEEGLKFMVYLQKENIIDESGMPKERFSAEFPKEGPSILRIQQVVRGDSAAYFCASSPPGHYVSGANVLTFGAGSRLTVL.

This clone was seen only once. The rearrangement joins TRBV4-1 to TRBJ2-6; D call uncertain. Germline values: CDR1 MGHRA, CDR2 YSYEKL. The CDR3 is 15 amino acids. V was shortened by 4 bases and J by 0 bases, with 7 bases between the two germline ends. The CDR3 sequence is CASSPSGSGANVLTF. In nucleotides, the CDR3 is TGCGCCAGCAGCCCGTCGGGCTCTGGGGCCAACGTCCTGACTTTC.

The chain employs TRBV27 and TRBJ2-6; D possibly corresponds to TRBD1 (5 bases). Germline lookup yields CDR1 MNHEY and CDR2 SMNVEV (reference sequence). CDR3 length: 16 amino acids. Trimming cost V 3 bases and J 0 bases, with 9 bases left between them. The CDR3 DNA sequence: TGTGCCAGCAGTTTTACAGGATCCTCTGGGGCCAACGTCCTGACTTTC. Translated: CASSFTGSSGANVLTF.

The rearrangement uses TRBV9 and TRBJ2-7; D is unresolved. V was pared by 0 bases and J by 3 bases, with 10 bases between. CDR3 length equals 14 residues. Looked up from germline, CDR1 is SGDLS and CDR2 is YYNGEE. The CDR3 reads CASSVVRGDYEQYF. CDR3 DNA sequence: TGTGCCAGCAGCGTAGTGCGTGGGGACTACGAGCAGTACTTC.

The chain has TRBV21-1 and TRBJ2-2. TRBV21-1 is a listed pseudogene. CDR3 length: 12 residues. CDR3 sequence (DNA): TGTGCCCAGCATAGAACGACCGGGGAGCTGTTTTTT. Its translation is CAQHRTTGELFF.

V and J are TRBV4-2 and TRBJ1-1, with 7 bases aligning to TRBD1. J lost 0 bases, V lost 4 bases, and 5 bases had no gene match. The CDR3 is made up of 15 amino acids. Germline V gene sequence: CDR1 LGHNA, CDR2 YNFKEQ. The CDR3 reads CASSLMDRMNTEAFF. CDR3 DNA sequence: TGTGCCAGCAGCCTGATGGACAGGATGAACACTGAAGCTTTCTTT.

The rearrangement links TRBV5-1 to TRBJ1-2, with a weak D call TRBD1 (6 bases). Germline loops: CDR1 SGHRS, CDR2 YFSETQ. The CDR3 spans 14 residues. Trimming shortened V by 4 bases and J by 3 bases, and 13 bases separated the two germline ends. CDR3 in amino acids: CASSANRDYYGYTF. The CDR3, as DNA: TGCGCCAGCAGCGCGAACAGGGATTACTATGGCTACACCTTC.

This clone was recorded once. The CDR3 loop is CASSQVSWRGEQYF. The CDR3 DNA is TGCGCCAGCAGCCAAGTGTCGTGGAGGGGGGAGCAGTACTTC. This sequence joins TRBV4-1 and TRBJ2-7; D tentatively fits TRBD1 or TRBD2 (6 bases each). With 1 base removed from V and 7 bases from J, the gap between germline ends came to 14 bases. Germline-derived CDR1 and CDR2 are MGHRA and YSYEKL. The CDR3 extends over 14 amino acids.

A single count supports this clone. This chain links TRBV7-9 with TRBJ1-3; D is uncertain. The V end was cut by 9 bases, the J end by 3 bases, with 15 bases between. CDR1 and CDR2 from the germline V gene are SEHNR and FQNEAQ (reference sequence). This CDR3 is 14 amino acids long. The CDR3 DNA reads as TGTGCCAGTAGAGGTATACTGGGTGGAAACACCATATATTTT. It is translated as CASRGILGGNTIYF. Full variable domain (missing parts from reference TRBV7-9 and TRBJ1-3): DTGVSQNPRHKITKRGQNVTFRCDPISEHNRLYWYRQTLGQGPEFLTYFQNEAQLEKSRLLSDRFSAERPKGSFSTLEIQRTEQGDSAMYLCASRGILGGNTIYFGEGSWLTVV.

This chain links TRBV5-4 with TRBJ2-4; 7 nucleotides align to TRBD1. Germline V gene lookup returns CDR1 SGHNT and CDR2 YYREEE (reference sequence). This CDR3 has 13 amino acids. Unmatched junction bases numbered 2, after V lost 2 bases and J lost 6 bases. Here the CDR3 DNA reads TGTGCCAGCAGCTTCCGGGACAGAAACATTCAGTACTTC. Translating it yields CASSFRDRNIQYF.

This chain links TRBV28 with TRBJ1-2, with 7 bases aligning to TRBD1. Germline-derived CDR1 and CDR2 are MDHEN and SYDVKM. Trimming at V came to 6 bases and at J to 9 bases, leaving 16 bases not matched to a gene. The CDR3 has 15 residues. CDR3 protein: CASSSLRAGGNRYTF. The CDR3 DNA is TGTGCCAGCAGCTCCCTTAGGGCAGGGGGTAATCGCTACACCTTC.

This chain connects TRBV7-9 to TRBJ2-5; the match to TRBD2 covers 8 bases. The CDR3 is 17 amino acids. J lost 1 base, V lost 4 bases, and 11 bases had no gene match. CDR1 SEHNR and CDR2 FQNEAQ come from the germline V gene (reference sequence). The CDR3 spells CASSSSGGSGGQETQYF. Here the CDR3 DNA reads TGTGCCAGCAGCTCCTCCGGGGGGAGCGGGGGCCAAGAGACCCAGTACTTC. The whole variable domain, remainder taken from reference TRBV7-9 and TRBJ2-5, is DTGVSQNPRHKITKRGQNVTFRCDPISEHNRLYWYRQTLGQGPEFLTYFQNEAQLEKSRLLSDRFSAERPKGSFSTLEIQRTEQGDSAMYLCASSSSGGSGGQETQYFGPGTRLLVL.

The CDR3 is CASSLTGSNTGELFF. The CDR3 nucleotides are TGCGCCAGCAGCTTGACTGGTTCGAACACCGGGGAGCTGTTTTTT. This chain links TRBV5-1 with TRBJ2-2; D remains unclear. Germline CDR1 SGHRS, CDR2 YFSETQ. Trimming removed 1 base at V and 0 bases at J, with 7 bases between. This CDR3 spans 15 amino acids.

The rearrangement links TRBV6-6 to TRBJ1-1; TRBD1 agrees at 10 bases. The length of the CDR3 is 14 residues. With 5 bases clipped from V and 10 bases from J, the junction kept 10 bases outside the gene matches. CDR1 MNHNY and CDR2 SVGAGI come from the germline V gene (reference sequence). Here the CDR3 reads CASSPLPGTGVAFF. The DNA for the CDR3 is TGTGCCAGCAGTCCACTGCCCGGGACAGGGGTAGCTTTCTTT.

The rearrangement joins TRBV5-6 to TRBJ1-2; D is perhaps TRBD1 (6 bases). CDR1 is SGHDT, CDR2 YYEEEE, per germline. Trimming took 4 bases from V and 2 from J, leaving 15 bases between them. The CDR3 sequence is 15 residues long. The CDR3 bases are TGTGCCAGCAGCGTCCCGGGACACCGGAACTATGGCTACACCTTC. This encodes CASSVPGHRNYGYTF.

V gene TRBV7-9 combines with J gene TRBJ2-1, with TRBD2 as a possible D gene (9 bases). The CDR3 has 15 amino acids. V gave up 5 bases and J gave up 7 bases, with 18 bases separating them. Germline lookup yields CDR1 SEHNR and CDR2 FQNEAQ (reference sequence). The DNA of the CDR3 is TGTGCCAGCAGCACAGGGGGGCTAGCGGGGAATGAGCAGTTCTTC. Amino acid sequence: CASSTGGLAGNEQFF.

Concerning this clone: Additional DNA sequences in this sample encode the identical CDR3. The rearrangement links TRBV9 to TRBJ1-2; a possible D gene is TRBD1 (5 bases). The CDR3 extends over 12 amino acids. CDR1 is SGDLS, CDR2 YYNGEE, per germline. Trimming left V 2 bases short and J 5 bases short, with 7 bases between. The CDR3 here is CASSVEGYGYTF. CDR3 DNA sequence: TGTGCCAGCAGCGTGGAGGGGTATGGCTACACCTTC.

V is TRBV4-1 and J is TRBJ1-4; D is unresolved. Looked up from germline, CDR1 is MGHRA and CDR2 is YSYEKL. The length of the CDR3 is 12 residues. Deletions cut 4 bases from V and 7 bases from J, with 7 bases between. For the CDR3, the DNA is TGCGCCAGCAGCCGGGCAAGTGAAAAACTGTTTTTT. It is translated as CASSRASEKLFF.

This clone was seen just once. The V call is TRBV7-9, the J call TRBJ1-4; TRBD1 is a possible D gene (5 bases). V lost 5 bases and J lost 3, with 13 bases in between. CDR3 length equals 15 residues. The V gene's germline CDR1 is SEHNR and CDR2 FQNEAQ (reference sequence). For the CDR3, the DNA is TGTGCCAGCAGCCTTAGCGGGGGAGCTAATGAAAAACTGTTTTTT. Translating it yields CASSLSGGANEKLFF. Full variable domain (rest looked up from reference TRBV7-9 and TRBJ1-4): DTGVSQNPRHKITKRGQNVTFRCDPISEHNRLYWYRQTLGQGPEFLTYFQNEAQLEKSRLLSDRFSAERPKGSFSTLEIQRTEQGDSAMYLCASSLSGGANEKLFFGSGTQLSVL.

CDR3 in amino acids: CASSLGAGSSGANVLTF. For the CDR3, the DNA is TGTGCCAGCAGCTTAGGGGCGGGGAGCTCTGGGGCCAACGTCCTGACTTTC. V usage is TRBV7-2 and J usage is TRBJ2-6; a weak D match, TRBD2 (6 bases). V was cut by 1 base and J by 0 bases, with 10 bases left in between. Germline lookup yields CDR1 SGHTA and CDR2 FQGNSA. There are 17 residues in the CDR3.

This sequence joins TRBV5-1 and TRBJ1-2; 8 bases align to TRBD1. The ends lost 1 base at V and 4 bases at J; junction bases unmatched: 3. This CDR3 comprises 14 residues. Germline CDR1 reads SGHRS; CDR2 reads YFSETQ. CDR3 DNA sequence: TGCGCCAGCAGCTTGCTCACAGGGGGCTATGGCTACACCTTC. Residues: CASSLLTGGYGYTF.